The next 15 T cell receptor beta chains were all read from a single sample in a study of T cell responses to AZD1222 COVID-19 vaccine. Assay used: immunoSEQ multiplex PCR; TCRdb lists only in-frame clones, some missing. The sample lists 90,000 to 120,000 clones, around nine tenths seen once, with roughly 21% in the top ten. Source: peripheral blood, taken on day 0 of AZD1222 vaccination. These receptor sequences come from an adult in good health.

The chain recombines TRBV11-2 with TRBJ1-5; 10 bases map to TRBD1. This CDR3 region has 17 residues. Per the germline V gene, CDR1 is SGHAT and CDR2 is FQNNGV. V dropped 4 bases and J dropped 0; count of bases not matched to a gene: 6. The CDR3 region is CASSSGTGAYSNQPQHF. CDR3 DNA sequence: TGTGCCAGCAGCTCCGGGACAGGGGCTTATAGCAATCAGCCCCAGCATTTT.

The chain carries TRBV30 and TRBJ1-1; D may be TRBD1 (5 bases). The CDR3 length is 13 residues. Germline V gene lookup returns CDR1 GTSNPN and CDR2 SVGIG (reference sequence). Trimming pared 4 bases from V and 1 base from J, leaving 10 bases between. The CDR3 DNA reads as TGTGCCTGGAAAGACAGTGGGAACACTGAAGCTTTCTTT. Its protein is CAWKDSGNTEAFF. Supplemented by reference TRBV30 and TRBJ1-1, the full variable domain reads SQTIHQWPATLVQPVGSPLSLECTVEGTSNPNLYWYRQAAGRGLQLLFYSVGIGQISSEVPQNLSASRPQDRQFILSSKKLLLSDSGFYLCAWKDSGNTEAFFGQGTRLTVV.

The chain has TRBV6-6 and TRBJ2-5; no definite D call. The CDR3 spans 20 residues. Germline V gene lookup returns CDR1 MNHNY and CDR2 SVGAGI (reference sequence). Trimming took off 5 bases at V and 5 bases at J, with 33 bases between the two ends. Written as DNA, the CDR3 is TGTGCCAGCAGTCCCCAGACCCGTGTTACTGGCACCCTTGGTGTGGAGACCCAGTACTTC. Amino acids: CASSPQTRVTGTLGVETQYF.

The chain combines TRBV6-7 with TRBJ2-7; 10 nucleotides align to TRBD2. TRBV6-7 is annotated as an ORF whose role is uncertain. The V gene end was trimmed by 6 bases and the J gene end by 0 bases; junction bases not matched to a gene: 8. The CDR3 consists of 16 residues. This CDR3 is CASSKTLAGTSYEQYF. For the CDR3, the DNA is TGTGCCAGCAGCAAGACACTAGCGGGGACCTCCTACGAGCAGTACTTC.

The CDR3 loop reads CASSQDPPGGGFYEQYF. CDR3 sequence (DNA): TGTGCCAGCAGCCAAGATCCCCCGGGAGGGGGCTTCTACGAGCAGTACTTC. The V and J genes are TRBV14 and TRBJ2-7, with D possibly being TRBD2 (8 bases). The CDR3 is 17 amino acids. V was clipped by 0 bases and J by 3 bases, with 18 bases between them. The germline V gene has CDR1 SGHDN and CDR2 FVKESK.

This clone was seen just once. J is TRBJ2-1 and V is TRBV5-1, with a weak D call TRBD1 (6 bases). The CDR3 length is 18 residues. Germline V gives CDR1 SGHRS, CDR2 YFSETQ. Trimming left V 1 base short and J 2 bases short, with 19 bases between. CDR3 DNA sequence: TGCGCCAGCAGCTTGATTTCAGCGAGGACAGCCCCCTACAATGAGCAGTTCTTC. This sequence encodes CASSLISARTAPYNEQFF.

The chain recombines TRBV5-1 with TRBJ2-7; 9 positions match TRBD1. This CDR3 contains 13 residues. Germline V CDR1 and CDR2: SGHRS, YFSETQ. V shed 4 bases, J shed 5 bases, and the junction held 4 bases outside the gene matches. CDR3 sequence (DNA): TGCGCCAGCAGCGAGCGGACAGGGGACGAGCAGTACTTC. It specifies CASSERTGDEQYF.

The gene calls are TRBV7-9 and TRBJ2-3, with TRBD2 matching 10 bases. Trimming cost V 4 bases and J 6 bases; bases outside gene matches: 13. The CDR3 covers 17 residues. Germline CDR1 is SEHNR and CDR2 is FQNEAQ (reference sequence). The CDR3 region has the DNA TGTGCCAGCAGCTCTCCACTAGCGGGGCCCCGCGGGGATACGCAGTATTTT. Translation gives CASSSPLAGPRGDTQYF.

V gene TRBV7-6 combines with J gene TRBJ1-3, with D uncertain. V was cut by 0 bases and J by 4 bases, with 4 bases left in between. The CDR3 is 13 amino acids. CDR1 SGHVS and CDR2 FNYEAQ come from the germline V gene. The CDR3 sequence is CASSLAGGNTIYF. CDR3 nucleotides: TGTGCCAGCAGCTTAGCAGGGGGAAACACCATATATTTT.

The rearrangement uses TRBV24-1 and TRBJ2-3; possibly TRBD1 or TRBD2 for D (5 bases each). Trimming took off 5 bases at V and 0 bases at J, with 11 bases between the two ends. The CDR3 has 15 residues. Germline V gives CDR1 KGHDR, CDR2 SFDVKD. The CDR3: CATSGGAPSTDTQYF. CDR3 coding DNA: TGTGCCACCAGTGGAGGGGCGCCTAGCACAGATACGCAGTATTTT.

This clone was counted a single time. V and J are TRBV19 and TRBJ2-7; D unresolved. The CDR3 consists of 15 residues. Between the trimmed V and J ends, which lost 4 bases and 7 bases, there was a span of 20 bases. Germline V CDR1 and CDR2: LNHDA, SQIVND (reference sequence). Here the CDR3 DNA reads TGTGCCAGTAGTACCGCCACCCCCAATCTACGTGAGCAGTACTTC. Its translation is CASSTATPNLREQYF.

The chain has TRBV7-2 and TRBJ1-2; D might be TRBD1 (5 bases). Trimming cost V 5 bases and J 4 bases, with 11 bases left between them. CDR3 length: 13 amino acids. In germline, CDR1 is SGHTA, CDR2 FQGNSA. The chain's CDR3 is CASSPPGPYGYTF. CDR3 DNA: TGTGCCAGCAGCCCACCGGGGCCCTATGGCTACACCTTC.

The chain carries TRBV4-3 and TRBJ1-5, with a weak D call TRBD1 (6 bases). Germline lookup yields CDR1 LGHNA and CDR2 YSLEER. This CDR3 is built from 14 residues. Trimming pared 3 bases from V and 7 bases from J, leaving 13 bases between. The CDR3 region has the DNA TGCGCCAGCAGCCAGGAAGGTCAGGGGCAGCCCCAGCATTTT. This translates into CASSQEGQGQPQHF.

The gene calls are TRBV10-3 and TRBJ2-3; perhaps TRBD2 as D (6 bases). The CDR3 is 15 residues long. Trimming removed 3 bases from V and 2 bases from J, with 12 bases in between. Germline CDR1 reads ENHRY; CDR2 reads SYGVKD. The CDR3 spells CAISDGLPTTDTQYF. CDR3 bases: TGTGCCATCAGTGACGGACTACCTACCACAGATACGCAGTATTTT.

The CDR3 region has the DNA TGTGCCTGGAGTCGTCCAGGCGGAACCGGGGAGCTGTTTTTT. Translated, it gives CAWSRPGGTGELFF. The rearrangement uses TRBV30 and TRBJ2-2; D gene uncertain. The germline CDR1 and CDR2 sequences are GTSNPN and SVGIG (reference sequence). V shed 2 bases and J shed 5 bases, with 12 bases lying between them. The CDR3 sequence is 14 residues long. The full variable domain, with the rest looked up from reference TRBV30 and TRBJ2-2, is SQTIHQWPATLVQPVGSPLSLECTVEGTSNPNLYWYRQAAGRGLQLLFYSVGIGQISSEVPQNLSASRPQDRQFILSSKKLLLSDSGFYLCAWSRPGGTGELFFGEGSRLTVL.